The 17 T cell receptor beta chains listed next were all sequenced from one sample in a study of T cell repertoires in ileal Crohn's disease. The method was immunoSEQ multiplex PCR; TCRdb's version includes in-frame clones alone and lacks a portion of them. Of tens of thousands of clones detected, 80% to 90% appear once; the ten largest clones hold roughly 5.7%. The sample comprised ileal tissue. These receptors were collected from an adult with Crohn's disease.

The CDR3 is CASSGSPGGSDTEAFF. CDR3 bases: TGCGCCAGCAGCGGATCCCCAGGGGGTAGTGACACTGAAGCTTTCTTT. The genes are TRBV5-1 and TRBJ1-1; 7 bases fit TRBD1. The CDR3 spans 16 residues. V trimming: 4 bases; J trimming: 3 bases; junction bases outside the gene matches: 12. CDR1 is SGHRS and CDR2 is YFSETQ in the germline V gene.

The rearrangement uses TRBV18 and TRBJ1-2, with 11 positions matching TRBD1. The CDR3 totals 16 residues. CDR1 and CDR2 (germline): KGHSH, LQKENI. V lost 4 bases and J lost 2; bases outside the gene matches: 6. In DNA, the CDR3 is TGTGCCAGCTCACTGGGGACAGGGGGAAAAAACTATGGCTACACCTTC. This gives the protein CASSLGTGGKNYGYTF.

The chain employs TRBV5-4 and TRBJ1-2; TRBD1 matches 7 bases. Looked up from germline, CDR1 is SGHNT and CDR2 is YYREEE (reference sequence). CDR3 length: 16 residues. J gave up 0 bases and V 4 bases, and 9 bases lay outside the gene matches. DNA of the CDR3: TGTGCCAGCAGCCAAAGGACAGGACCCACTAACTATGGCTACACCTTC. Translating it yields CASSQRTGPTNYGYTF.

There are a few counts of this clone. This CDR3 is CASSLDEGAGEKLFF. The CDR3 DNA reads as TGTGCCAGCAGCTTGGATGAGGGGGCGGGAGAAAAACTGTTTTTT. The V and J genes are TRBV5-5 and TRBJ1-4; 7 bases align to TRBD1. The CDR3 has 15 residues. V shed 0 bases, J shed 8 bases, and the junction held 7 bases outside the gene matches. Germline assignment: CDR1 SGHKS and CDR2 YYEKEE (reference sequence).

Note on this clone: A read error may produce the germline difference seen at one junction end. The chain recombines TRBV7-9 with TRBJ1-2; D gene unclear. The CDR3 is 12 residues long. Germline V gives CDR1 SEHNR, CDR2 FQNEAQ (reference sequence). CDR3 DNA sequence: TGTGCCAGCAGTTTAGGAGGGTTAGGCTACACCTTC. Translated: CASSLGGLGYTF.

CDR3 protein: CASRQGAFGELFF. For the CDR3, the DNA is TGCGCCAGCAGACAGGGGGCGTTCGGGGAGCTGTTTTTT. This chain joins TRBV10-1 and TRBJ2-2; 9 positions match TRBD1. Germline V gives CDR1 WNHNN, CDR2 SYGVQD (reference sequence). Losses at the gene ends were 6 bases for V and 7 bases for J; bases not matched to a gene: 3. This CDR3 is 13 amino acids long.

The chain carries TRBV27 and TRBJ1-2, with D tentatively TRBD1 (5 bases). The CDR3 totals 15 residues. Germline values: CDR1 MNHEY, CDR2 SMNVEV (reference sequence). With 5 bases removed from V and 6 bases from J, the gap between germline ends came to 19 bases. In nucleotides, the CDR3 is TGTGCCAGCAGTCATCCCGGGACGGGGGTTCATGGCTACACCTTC. As protein: CASSHPGTGVHGYTF.

This sequence joins TRBV11-2 and TRBJ2-7; unclear D gene. This CDR3 contains 13 residues. The germline V and J ends were trimmed by 1 base and 2 bases, with 6 bases remaining between them. Germline V CDR1 and CDR2: SGHAT, FQNNGV. In nucleotides, the CDR3 is TGTGCCAGCAGCTTAGGCCTAGCCTACGAGCAGTACTTC. Its translation: CASSLGLAYEQYF.

The chain links TRBV30 to TRBJ2-3; 9 bases are a match to TRBD1. There are 15 residues in the CDR3. Unmatched junction bases numbered 6, after V lost 1 base and J lost 4 bases. The germline gives CDR1 GTSNPN, CDR2 SVGIG (reference sequence). In nucleotides, the CDR3 is TGTGCCTGGAGTGAGGGACAGGGTGGAGCAGATACGCAGTATTTT. Encoded protein: CAWSEGQGGADTQYF.

The chain recombines TRBV6-5 with TRBJ1-5; TRBD1 matches 9 bases. The CDR3 contains 15 residues. Unmatched junction bases numbered 6, after V lost 5 bases and J lost 4 bases. The germline gives CDR1 MNHEY, CDR2 SVGAGI. DNA for the CDR3: TGTGCCAGCAGTGCCGCCGGGACAGGGAATCAGCCCCAGCATTTT. It translates to CASSAAGTGNQPQHF.

This chain joins TRBV10-1 and TRBJ1-2, with TRBD1 as a possible D gene (6 bases). V lost 8 bases to trimming and J lost 4 bases, with 20 bases between them. The germline V gene has CDR1 WNHNN and CDR2 SYGVQD (reference sequence). The CDR3 contains 15 residues. Written as DNA, the CDR3 is TGCGCCAGCTTGGGACACCCAACTCGAGGCTATGGCTACACCTTC. Amino acids: CASLGHPTRGYGYTF.

The rearrangement uses TRBV6-1 and TRBJ1-2; a possible D gene is TRBD1 (5 bases). Trimming shortened V by 3 bases and J by 2 bases, and 7 bases separated the two germline ends. Germline assignment: CDR1 MNHNS and CDR2 SASEGT. This CDR3 is built from 13 residues. The CDR3 region is CASSETANYGYTF. The CDR3 DNA follows: TGTGCCAGCAGTGAGACAGCGAACTATGGCTACACCTTC.

This clone was detected once. The chain combines TRBV5-1 with TRBJ2-5; possibly TRBD1 for D (6 bases). Trimming took 0 bases from V and 4 from J, leaving 10 bases between them. Germline CDR1 is SGHRS and CDR2 is YFSETQ. This CDR3 has 14 amino acids. CDR3 in amino acids: CASSLATGSETQYF. The CDR3 bases are TGCGCCAGCAGCTTGGCCACAGGGTCAGAGACCCAGTACTTC.

This clone has more than one count but fewer than ten. J is TRBJ2-7 and V is TRBV6-5; no clear D gene. V shed 2 bases and J shed 3 bases, with 8 bases lying between them. Germline CDR1 MNHEY, CDR2 SVGAGI. The CDR3 spans 13 residues. The CDR3 spells CASSYGGSYEQYF. CDR3 DNA: TGTGCCAGCAGTTACGGCGGCAGCTACGAGCAGTACTTC.

The chain carries TRBV6-5 and TRBJ2-1; 7 bases are shared with TRBD1. Trimming took 5 bases from V and 7 from J; bases not matched to a gene: 8. CDR1 is MNHEY and CDR2 is SVGAGI in the germline V gene. CDR3 length: 14 residues. CDR3 residues: CASSRRDRLNEQFF. The CDR3 nucleotides are TGTGCCAGCAGTAGAAGGGACAGACTAAATGAGCAGTTCTTC.

By frequency in the sample, this clone is medium-sized. J is TRBJ2-7 and V is TRBV5-6; 7 bases align to TRBD1. This CDR3 comprises 13 residues. The germline V gene encodes CDR1 SGHDT and CDR2 YYEEEE. J lost 4 bases, V lost 2 bases, and 3 bases had no gene match. The CDR3 DNA reads as TGTGCCAGCAGCTTACAGACAGGGTACGAGCAGTACTTC. It encodes CASSLQTGYEQYF.

The CDR3 spells CASSSQMMEQYF. CDR3 bases: TGTGCCAGCAGCTCACAGATGATGGAGCAGTACTTC. V is TRBV7-9 and J is TRBJ2-7; D call uncertain. V shed 4 bases and J shed 7 bases, with 11 bases lying between them. CDR3 size: 12 residues. CDR1 SEHNR and CDR2 FQNEAQ come from the germline V gene (reference sequence).